This T cell receptor beta chain appears in the sequencing data of a study of T-cell reconstitution after alpha-beta-depleted transplantation in children. CDR1 SGHAT and CDR2 FQDESV come from the germline V gene (reference sequence). V was cut by 1 base and J by 1 base, with 13 bases left in between. The CDR3 totals 16 residues. TCRbeta library preparation incorporated unique molecular identifiers. One entry per CDR3 protein results from TCRdb running MiXCR on the PCR reads. The sample includes approximately 170,000 distinct CDR3 sequences, around 10% of them seen just once. The study, taken as a whole, reports: Newly made T cells mostly supplied T-cell counts and diversity one year after transplant. Recipient T cells and thymic progenitors that survived were the source of the high TCRbeta diversity seen at day 60 in some patients.

Details on this clonotype: Its specificity is unknown.

The source material was PBMCs, sampled before TCRalphabeta/CD19-depleted stem cell transplant. The receptor comes from a boy aged 2 to 10 with acute myeloid leukemia, due to receive a stem cell transplant. V gene TRBV11-1 combines with J gene TRBJ1-1; tentatively, D is TRBD1 (6 bases). The CDR3: CASSLVYRAPNTEAFF. The CDR3 coding sequence is TGTGCCAGCAGCTTAGTTTACAGGGCCCCGAACACTGAAGCTTTCTTT.